The next 8 T cell receptor beta chains were all read from a single sample in a study of beta chain features in type 1 diabetes. The investigators reverse transcribed all of the isolated RNA, so they sequenced expressed TCRB transcripts. Sequencing used immunoSEQ multiplex PCR; TCRdb keeps in-frame clones, though not all of them. The table has 240,000 or so clones, 25% to 30% seen once. Specimen: central memory CD4+ T cells from blood. These receptor sequences come from a man younger than 40 in good health.

This clone was seen more than once but under ten times. This chain connects TRBV30 to TRBJ2-2; D might be TRBD2 (5 bases). The CDR3 is made up of 16 amino acids. Trimming shortened V by 3 bases and J by 0 bases, and 14 bases separated the two germline ends. Germline V gene sequence: CDR1 GTSNPN, CDR2 SVGIG (reference sequence). CDR3 sequence reads: CAWREGSLSNTGELFF. As DNA, the CDR3 is TGTGCCTGGAGAGAGGGCAGCCTTTCGAACACCGGGGAGCTGTTTTTT.

V and J are TRBV9 and TRBJ1-5; unclear D gene. The CDR3 sequence is 15 residues long. V was clipped by 0 bases and J by 3 bases, with 10 bases between them. Germline CDR1 SGDLS, CDR2 YYNGEE. CDR3 loop: CASSVAGRSNQPQHF. The CDR3 DNA follows: TGTGCCAGCAGCGTAGCGGGCAGGTCCAATCAGCCCCAGCATTTT. Full variable domain (missing parts from reference TRBV9 and TRBJ1-5): DSGVTQTPKHLITATGQRVTLRCSPRSGDLSVYWYQQSLDQGLQFLIQYYNGEERAKGNILERFSAQQFPDLHSELNLSSLELGDSALYFCASSVAGRSNQPQHFGDGTRLSIL.

V and J are TRBV11-2 and TRBJ2-3; D might be TRBD2 (5 bases). The CDR3 is made up of 15 amino acids. V lost 5 bases to trimming and J lost 6 bases, with 18 bases between them. Germline V gene sequence: CDR1 SGHAT, CDR2 FQNNGV. The CDR3 bases are TGTGCCAGCAGCCTCGTTTGGTCGGGCGGGGATACGCAGTATTTT. Amino acid sequence: CASSLVWSGGDTQYF.

This clone turned up a few times. The rearrangement links TRBV30 to TRBJ2-3; 9 bases agree with TRBD2. Germline values: CDR1 GTSNPN, CDR2 SVGIG (reference sequence). V gave up 0 bases and J gave up 2 bases; unmatched junction bases: 6. The CDR3 extends over 16 amino acids. The CDR3 nucleotides are TGTGCCTGGAGTGTGGGAGCGGGGGGCCCCACAGATACGCAGTATTTT. It translates to CAWSVGAGGPTDTQYF.

This clone was counted at least ten times. The chain has TRBV7-2 and TRBJ2-5, with D possibly being TRBD2 (7 bases). V dropped 5 bases and J dropped 7 bases, with 23 bases sitting between them. Germline CDR1 is SGHTA and CDR2 is FQGNSA. CDR3 length: 16 residues. Here the CDR3 reads CASSPWAGASSGTQYF. CDR3 nucleotide sequence: TGTGCCAGCAGCCCCTGGGCGGGGGCTTCCTCGGGGACCCAGTACTTC.

This clone has only a few counts. The junction differs from germline at one of its ends, possibly a read error. The chain employs TRBV2 and TRBJ2-7, with TRBD2 identical over 7 bases. This CDR3 has 15 residues. Germline assignment: CDR1 SNHLY and CDR2 FYNNEI. CDR3 DNA: TGTGCCAGCGCATACCGCGGGAGATCCTCCAACGAGCAGTACTTC. This codes for CASAYRGRSSNEQYF.

At least ten counts were recorded for this clone. The chain recombines TRBV30 with TRBJ2-7, with 11 bases that match TRBD1. Trimming at V came to 0 bases and at J to 5 bases, leaving 6 bases not matched to a gene. The CDR3 runs to 15 residues. Germline CDR1 GTSNPN, CDR2 SVGIG (reference sequence). In DNA form, the CDR3 reads TGTGCCTGGAGTGTGGAAGGACAGGGGGCAAACGAGCAGTACTTC. This codes for CAWSVEGQGANEQYF.

The chain has TRBV6-5 and TRBJ1-1; 7 bases match TRBD1. The CDR3 sequence is 15 residues long. CDR1 MNHEY and CDR2 SVGAGI come from the germline V gene. V lost 2 bases, J lost 6 bases, and 9 bases stayed unmatched. The DNA for the CDR3 is TGTGCCAGCAGTTACGGTGGAGGGGGCAACCCTGAAGCTTTCTTT. Amino acid sequence: CASSYGGGGNPEAFF.